Reported below is one TCR beta chain. Its antigen is as yet unknown. This record belongs to a study of cytomegalovirus exposure and HLA in healthy donors. Study observations and caveats: Presence/absence comparisons presumed near-even sequencing depth among donors.

The germline CDR1 and CDR2 sequences are KGHSH and LQKENI. This CDR3 contains 17 residues. Trimming removed 8 bases from V and 1 base from J; junction bases left unmatched: 15. The PCR ran on 60 Vbeta and 13 Jbeta primers. Profiling relied on immunoSEQ multiplex PCR, and the TCRdb table lists in-frame clones only, not all of them. Here the sample spans 250,000 to 350,000 clones, roughly 89% being singletons. The sequence came from a man between 40 and 49 years old in good health and CMV-seropositive. V is TRBV18 and J is TRBJ1-1, with TRBD1 matching over 8 bases. The sample comprised PBMCs. In DNA form, the CDR3 reads TGTGCCAGCCAACCTACAACAGGGGGTTTGGGGAACACTGAAGCTTTCTTT. The encoded protein is CASQPTTGGLGNTEAFF.